This TCR beta chain is drawn from a study of blood T cell repertoires in COVID-19. Study-wide background: The United States, Italy and Spain supplied acute and convalescent COVID-19 samples.

This clone was detected once. Germline V gives CDR1 MDHEN, CDR2 SYDVKM. Unmatched junction bases numbered 8, after V lost 7 bases and J lost 7 bases. The CDR3 runs to 15 residues. Original data processing: Estimation of nucleated cell counts relied on the amplification of reference gene primers. The repertoire was sequenced with immunoSEQ multiplex PCR; TCRdb's copy has only in-frame clones and lacks some. V and J calls and clone size are those listed in that table; D and trimming were worked out from the DNA. The profile covers tens of thousands of clones, with about 90% appearing a single time and roughly 14% taken by the ten largest.

This clonotype was obtained from a human donor with active COVID-19. The donor label of this sample is uncertain. V is TRBV28 and J is TRBJ1-6; 9 nucleotides agree with TRBD1. The source material was peripheral blood. The CDR3 here is CASIPGQGSNSPLHF. The DNA of the CDR3 is TGTGCCAGCATCCCGGGACAGGGATCGAATTCACCCCTCCACTTT.